This TCR beta chain was sequenced for a study of cytomegalovirus exposure and HLA in healthy donors. Generated by immunoSEQ multiplex PCR, the TCRdb table keeps only in-frame clones and is missing some. The sample holds about 110,000 clones, around 90% seen once. This clone was recorded only once. V gave up 6 bases and J gave up 4 bases, with 15 bases separating them. CDR1 is MNHEY, CDR2 SMNVEV, per germline (reference sequence). The CDR3 runs to 14 residues. This chain uses TRBV27 with TRBJ1-1; D gene uncertain. Sequenced sample: PBMCs. The clonotype originates from a young woman in good health and CMV-seropositive. The CDR3 nucleotides read TGTGCCAGCAGATTCGCTGAGGCCAGCACTGAAGCTTTCTTT. This translates into CASRFAEASTEAFF.